These 28 T cell receptor beta chains came from one sample sequenced in a study of CD8+ T cells in alopecia areata. Noted treatment: oral pan-JAK inhibitor, 5-10 mg twice daily. Extracted RNA was reverse transcribed, and the resulting cDNA served as sequencing template. The repertoire was sequenced with immunoSEQ multiplex PCR; TCRdb's copy has only in-frame clones and lacks some. This table has roughly 200,000 clones, 35% to 45% appearing once. Material: CD4+ T cells sorted from blood, obtained between weeks 30 and 35, from a patient treated with tofacitinib. The receptors derive from a human donor with alopecia areata.

The CDR3 DNA is TGTGCCAGCAGCTATAGCACAGGGTTGCGTAGGGATACGCAGTATTTT. Its protein is CASSYSTGLRRDTQYF. This chain connects TRBV9 to TRBJ2-3; tentative D call: TRBD1 (6 bases). The CDR3 loop spans 16 amino acids. From germline, CDR1 is SGDLS and CDR2 YYNGEE. Trimming took off 4 bases at V and 6 bases at J, with 21 bases between the two ends.

V usage is TRBV7-2 and J usage is TRBJ1-1; D unresolved. Trimming stripped 1 base from V and 1 base from J, with 10 bases between. Germline CDR1 and CDR2: SGHTA and FQGNSA. The CDR3 runs to 15 residues. The CDR3, as DNA: TGTGCCAGCAGCTTAGTCGGTCGACGGAACACTGAAGCTTTCTTT. Its protein product is CASSLVGRRNTEAFF.

This clone occurred a few times. This sequence joins TRBV6-5 and TRBJ1-2, with a possible D match to TRBD1 (5 bases). Germline loops: CDR1 MNHEY, CDR2 SVGAGI. The V and J ends lost 2 bases and 8 bases respectively, with 9 bases between them. CDR3 length: 12 residues. The CDR3 DNA follows: TGTGCCAGCAGTTACCAGGGATCGGGCTACACCTTC. It codes for CASSYQGSGYTF.

This chain connects TRBV7-9 to TRBJ2-7; unclear D gene. This CDR3 region has 12 residues. The V gene lost 3 bases and the J gene lost 5 bases, with 8 bases spanning the gap. The germline V gene encodes CDR1 SEHNR and CDR2 FQNEAQ (reference sequence). The CDR3: CASSFWPNEQYF. CDR3 nucleotides: TGTGCCAGCAGCTTCTGGCCGAACGAGCAGTACTTC.

This clone has just a few counts. The V gene is TRBV5-1, the J gene TRBJ2-2, with 13 bases identical to TRBD2. Germline V gives CDR1 SGHRS, CDR2 YFSETQ. This CDR3 is built from 18 residues. V trimming: 4 bases; J trimming: 3 bases; junction bases outside the gene matches: 9. The CDR3 coding sequence is TGCGCCAGCAGCCCCGGGACTAGCGGGATTAAGGACACCGGGGAGCTGTTTTTT. Translated, it gives CASSPGTSGIKDTGELFF.

The chain employs TRBV6-1 and TRBJ2-2; 10 positions agree with TRBD2. The length of the CDR3 is 17 residues. The germline V gene encodes CDR1 MNHNS and CDR2 SASEGT. V lost 0 bases, J lost 1 base, and 2 bases stayed unmatched. The CDR3 bases are TGTGCCAGCAGTGAAGCGAGGACTAGCGGGAACACCGGGGAGCTGTTTTTT. Its protein is CASSEARTSGNTGELFF.

V usage is TRBV11-3 and J usage is TRBJ1-5; no clear D. The V gene's germline CDR1 is SGHNT and CDR2 YENEEA. The CDR3 has 14 residues. Between the trimmed V and J ends, which lost 0 bases and 7 bases, there was a span of 10 bases. The CDR3 DNA follows: TGTGCCAGCAGCTTAGAAAGAGGGTTCCAGCCCCAGCATTTT. This codes for CASSLERGFQPQHF.

This clone was seen only a few times. The V and J genes are TRBV30 and TRBJ2-1, with TRBD1 as a possible D gene (5 bases). Germline lookup yields CDR1 GTSNPN and CDR2 SVGIG (reference sequence). The CDR3 loop spans 12 amino acids. Deletions cut 0 bases from V and 8 bases from J, with 8 bases between. The CDR3 DNA reads as TGTGCCTGGAGTGTAGGGGTCGATGAGCAGTTCTTC. Amino acids: CAWSVGVDEQFF.

About this clone: Other DNA variants within this sample encode the same CDR3. The rearrangement links TRBV19 to TRBJ2-6; D is unresolved. This CDR3 comprises 13 residues. Germline CDR1 reads LNHDA; CDR2 reads SQIVND (reference sequence). Trimming left V 6 bases short and J 4 bases short, with 7 bases between. The CDR3: CASSSTGANVLTF. The CDR3 DNA follows: TGTGCCAGTAGCTCCACCGGGGCCAACGTCCTGACTTTC.

This clone has a count of ten or more. The chain joins TRBV7-9 to TRBJ2-5; 7 nucleotides line up with TRBD2. Germline V gene sequence: CDR1 SEHNR, CDR2 FQNEAQ (reference sequence). The CDR3 is 17 amino acids. Trimming at V came to 1 base and at J to 5 bases, leaving 13 bases not matched to a gene. The CDR3 region has the DNA TGTGCCAGCAGCTTAGGAGGGAGCGGGGTACGGCTGGAGACCCAGTACTTC. Amino acid sequence: CASSLGGSGVRLETQYF.

The J gene is TRBJ1-2, the V gene TRBV27, with a possible D match to TRBD1 (6 bases). The CDR3 has 16 amino acids. The germline CDR1 and CDR2 sequences are MNHEY and SMNVEV (reference sequence). V was shortened by 8 bases and J by 1 base, with 20 bases between the two germline ends. The DNA of the CDR3 is TGTGCCAGCGGAAAACTGCGACAGGAGAATAACTATGGCTACACCTTC. Protein product: CASGKLRQENNYGYTF.

J is TRBJ2-1 and V is TRBV9; D may be TRBD2 (6 bases). This CDR3 spans 15 amino acids. Trimming removed 4 bases at V and 2 bases at J, with 13 bases between. The germline gives CDR1 SGDLS, CDR2 YYNGEE. CDR3 sequence (DNA): TGTGCCAGCAGCTCGACTAGTAATGCCTACAATGAGCAGTTCTTC. As protein: CASSSTSNAYNEQFF.

This clone was seen only a few times. The chain carries TRBV19 and TRBJ1-1; D is undetermined. V was trimmed by 6 bases and J by 1 base, leaving 9 bases between them. Germline V gene data show CDR1 as LNHDA and CDR2 as SQIVND (reference sequence). The CDR3 covers 13 residues. The CDR3 sequence is CASRKGPNTEAFF. CDR3 DNA sequence: TGTGCCAGTAGGAAGGGCCCGAACACTGAAGCTTTCTTT.

This clone was counted only a few times. The V call is TRBV30, the J call TRBJ2-3, with D perhaps TRBD2 (6 bases). The germline V gene has CDR1 GTSNPN and CDR2 SVGIG (reference sequence). Trimming shortened V by 0 bases and J by 8 bases, and 12 bases separated the two germline ends. The CDR3 extends over 13 amino acids. Written as DNA, the CDR3 is TGTGCCTGGAGTGTCCCCCTGGGGGGTACGCAGTATTTT. Amino acids: CAWSVPLGGTQYF.

V usage is TRBV4-2 and J usage is TRBJ2-2, with D possibly being TRBD2 (6 bases). Germline V gives CDR1 LGHNA, CDR2 YNFKEQ. This CDR3 is built from 20 residues. Trimming removed 1 base from V and 0 bases from J, with 21 bases in between. CDR3 sequence reads: CASSQAGTGTVISNTGELFF. The CDR3 region has the DNA TGTGCCAGCAGCCAAGCCGGAACCGGGACTGTTATATCGAACACCGGGGAGCTGTTTTTT.

This rearrangement joins TRBV5-6 to TRBJ2-1; a weak D match, TRBD2 (5 bases). There are 17 residues in the CDR3. Per germline, CDR1 SGHDT and CDR2 YYEEEE. Trimming removed 0 bases from V and 6 bases from J, with 19 bases in between. The CDR3 coding sequence is TGTGCCAGCAGCTTGGCCGCGGATAGGGTAGGAGGCAATGAGCAGTTCTTC. It yields the protein CASSLAADRVGGNEQFF.

The rearrangement links TRBV9 to TRBJ2-7, with no clear D. The V end was cut by 4 bases, the J end by 2 bases, with 7 bases between. There are 12 residues in the CDR3. CDR1 is SGDLS, CDR2 YYNGEE, per germline. CDR3 bases: TGTGCCAGCAGCACCCAACCCTACGAGCAGTACTTC. It codes for CASSTQPYEQYF. Drawing the rest from reference TRBV9 and TRBJ2-7, the complete variable domain is DSGVTQTPKHLITATGQRVTLRCSPRSGDLSVYWYQQSLDQGLQFLIQYYNGEERAKGNILERFSAQQFPDLHSELNLSSLELGDSALYFCASSTQPYEQYFGPGTRLTVT.

The rearrangement uses TRBV25-1 and TRBJ2-1; D uncertain. The CDR3 covers 14 residues. Looked up from germline, CDR1 is MGHDK and CDR2 is SYGVNS. Trimming stripped 3 bases from V and 3 bases from J, with 9 bases between. CDR3 in DNA: TGTGCCAGCAGTGACTATGGTAGCTACAATGAGCAGTTCTTC. Translating gives CASSDYGSYNEQFF.

The chain couples TRBV25-1 to TRBJ2-2; TRBD1 agrees at 9 bases. The germline V gene has CDR1 MGHDK and CDR2 SYGVNS. V trimming: 2 bases; J trimming: 7 bases; junction bases outside the gene matches: 8. The CDR3 contains 16 residues. The CDR3 loop reads CASSETGTGSLGELFF. CDR3 bases: TGTGCCAGCAGTGAAACCGGGACAGGGAGTCTCGGGGAGCTGTTTTTT. Looking up the rest from reference TRBV25-1 and TRBJ2-2 gives the full variable domain: EADIYQTPRYLVIGTGKKITLECSQTMGHDKMYWYQQDPGMELHLIHYSYGVNSTEKGDLSSESTVSRIRTEHFPLTLESARPSHTSQYLCASSETGTGSLGELFFGEGSRLTVL.

J is TRBJ2-3 and V is TRBV6-1; no reliable D call. V was trimmed by 3 bases and J by 2 bases, leaving 12 bases between them. This CDR3 has 15 residues. Germline CDR1 and CDR2: MNHNS and SASEGT. The CDR3, as DNA: TGTGCCAGCAGTGAGCGAGTGGGATTCACAGATACGCAGTATTTT. Translating it yields CASSERVGFTDTQYF.

The chain has TRBV6-5 and TRBJ2-7, with D perhaps matching TRBD1 (6 bases). The CDR3 length is 15 residues. Germline-derived CDR1 and CDR2 are MNHEY and SVGAGI. V lost 2 bases, J lost 6 bases, and 17 bases lay in between. CDR3 loop: CASSYGGTRKREQYF. In DNA, the CDR3 is TGTGCCAGCAGTTACGGTGGGACAAGAAAACGCGAGCAGTACTTC.

The rearrangement joins TRBV20-1 to TRBJ2-3; D is perhaps TRBD1 or TRBD2 (5 bases each). The V and J ends lost 5 bases and 10 bases respectively, with 13 bases between them. The CDR3 covers 11 residues. CDR1 and CDR2 (germline): DFQATT, SNEGSKA (reference sequence). CDR3 protein: CSAQTGDAQYF. CDR3 in DNA: TGCAGTGCTCAGACTGGGGACGCGCAGTATTTT.

The chain employs TRBV11-2 and TRBJ2-7; D not certain. The germline gives CDR1 SGHAT, CDR2 FQNNGV. V dropped 1 base and J dropped 4 bases, with 8 bases sitting between them. The CDR3 spans 13 residues. CDR3 DNA sequence: TGTGCCAGCAGCTTAGGACTTGAGTACGAGCAGTACTTC. It is translated as CASSLGLEYEQYF. The full variable domain, with the rest looked up from reference TRBV11-2 and TRBJ2-7, is EAGVAQSPRYKIIEKRQSVAFWCNPISGHATLYWYQQILGQGPKLLIQFQNNGVVDDSQLPKDRFSAERLKGVDSTLKIQPAKLEDSAVYLCASSLGLEYEQYFGPGTRLTVT.

This clone was seen a few times. The chain links TRBV6-6 to TRBJ1-3; D is perhaps TRBD1 (6 bases). V lost 5 bases, J lost 1 base, and 9 bases lay in between. This CDR3 is built from 14 residues. Germline V gene sequence: CDR1 MNHNY, CDR2 SVGAGI (reference sequence). The CDR3 coding sequence is TGTGCCAGCAGTGGGACATCTTCTGGAAACACCATATATTTT. As protein: CASSGTSSGNTIYF.

This clone was counted a few times. The CDR3 DNA sequence: TGTGCCAGCAGTTACTATCAGGAGCAGTACTTC. It translates to CASSYYQEQYF. The V gene is TRBV6-5, the J gene TRBJ2-7; D remains unclear. Germline CDR1 reads MNHEY; CDR2 reads SVGAGI. There are 11 residues in the CDR3. V lost 1 base and J 7 bases, leaving 5 bases between the germline ends.

As concerns this clone: The junction and the germline gene differ at one end; a read error may be behind it. The chain couples TRBV6-1 to TRBJ2-1; TRBD2 is a possible D gene (6 bases). The CDR3 length is 13 residues. Germline lookup yields CDR1 MNHNS and CDR2 SASEGT. For the CDR3, the DNA is TGCGGAACCAGGAGGGCCGACTACAATGAGCAGTTCTTC. Residues: CGTRRADYNEQFF.

The chain combines TRBV2 with TRBJ1-2; 7 nucleotides agree with TRBD1. Per germline, CDR1 SNHLY and CDR2 FYNNEI. Losses at the gene ends were 6 bases for V and 2 bases for J; bases not matched to a gene: 3. CDR3 size: 13 residues. The CDR3 DNA reads as TGTGCCAGCAGAAACAGGGGAAACTATGGCTACACCTTC. This gives the protein CASRNRGNYGYTF.

This chain connects TRBV18 to TRBJ2-6; 8 nucleotides align to TRBD1. Germline lookup yields CDR1 KGHSH and CDR2 LQKENI. V trimming: 6 bases; J trimming: 0 bases; junction bases outside the gene matches: 7. The CDR3 sequence is 17 residues long. CDR3 DNA sequence: TGTGCCAGCTCTCCGGGACAGGCGTACTCTGGGGCCAACGTCCTGACTTTC. Amino acids: CASSPGQAYSGANVLTF. Looking up the rest from reference TRBV18 and TRBJ2-6 gives the full variable domain: NAGVMQNPRHLVRRRGQEARLRCSPMKGHSHVYWYRQLPEEGLKFMVYLQKENIIDESGMPKERFSAEFPKEGPSILRIQQVVRGDSAAYFCASSPGQAYSGANVLTFGAGSRLTVL.